This T cell receptor beta chain was sequenced during a study of cytomegalovirus exposure and HLA in healthy donors. The primer mix had 60 Vbeta and 13 Jbeta primers. The assay was immunoSEQ multiplex PCR, and TCRdb's table has in-frame clones only and misses some. The repertoire includes about 300,000 clones, 86% of them detected once, and 3% to 4% sits in the top ten. Germline loops: CDR1 SEHNR, CDR2 FQNEAQ (reference sequence). Losses at the gene ends were 0 bases for V and 4 bases for J; bases not matched to a gene: 7. The CDR3 covers 16 residues. The sequenced sample consisted of PBMCs. The sequence came from a man aged 35-49 years in good health and CMV-seropositive. The chain joins TRBV7-9 to TRBJ2-3; TRBD2 aligns across 7 bases. CDR3 protein: CASSLARRGSSDTQYF. CDR3 coding DNA: TGTGCCAGCAGCTTAGCGAGACGCGGGAGTTCAGATACGCAGTATTTT.